A single sample is the source of the 18 T cell receptor beta chains below, sequenced in a study of blood T cell repertoires in COVID-19. Some clones are missing from TCRdb's copy, which holds only in-frame ones; the method was immunoSEQ multiplex PCR. The repertoire holds approximately 280,000 clones, with around nine tenths as singletons. Source material: PBMCs or T cells enriched from blood (not recorded which). The receptors were gathered from a woman younger than 35 who had recovered from COVID-19.

This chain links TRBV27 with TRBJ1-4; 9 nucleotides agree with TRBD1. Per the germline V gene, CDR1 is MNHEY and CDR2 is SMNVEV (reference sequence). Losses at the gene ends were 5 bases for V and 7 bases for J; bases not matched to a gene: 8. The CDR3 contains 15 residues. The CDR3 DNA reads TGTGCCAGCAGTCGGACGGACAGGGGATTTGAAAAACTGTTTTTT. This codes for CASSRTDRGFEKLFF.

J is TRBJ2-7 and V is TRBV10-2; 12 positions agree with TRBD2. The V gene end was trimmed by 8 bases and the J gene end by 2 bases; junction bases not matched to a gene: 7. The CDR3 runs to 15 residues. From germline, CDR1 is WSHSY and CDR2 SAAADI. Written as DNA, the CDR3 is TGCGCCAGCCGCAAGAGGACTAGCGGGACCTACGAGCAGTACTTC. Protein sequence: CASRKRTSGTYEQYF.

The chain carries TRBV19 and TRBJ1-5; TRBD1 is a possible D gene (5 bases). Per the germline V gene, CDR1 is LNHDA and CDR2 is SQIVND (reference sequence). Trimming took 3 bases from V and 5 from J, leaving 11 bases between them. The CDR3 has 14 amino acids. In DNA form, the CDR3 reads TGTGCCAGTAGTATTGTGTCGGGGGATCAGCCCCAGCATTTT. It codes for CASSIVSGDQPQHF.

The J gene is TRBJ2-5, the V gene TRBV7-9; D gene unclear. Germline V gene lookup returns CDR1 SEHNR and CDR2 FQNEAQ (reference sequence). Trimming cost V 6 bases and J 3 bases, with 14 bases left between them. This CDR3 contains 14 residues. Here the CDR3 reads CASSQTWVKETQYF. The CDR3 DNA sequence: TGTGCCAGCAGTCAGACTTGGGTGAAAGAGACCCAGTACTTC.

This rearrangement joins TRBV28 to TRBJ2-1; TRBD2 matches at 11 bases. With V trimmed by 5 bases and J by 12 bases, 15 bases remained unmatched. In germline, CDR1 is MDHEN, CDR2 SYDVKM. The CDR3 totals 16 residues. CDR3 sequence reads: CASSPITSGSFSVQFF. The CDR3 DNA is TGTGCCAGCAGTCCCATAACTAGCGGGAGTTTCTCGGTGCAGTTCTTC. The whole variable domain, remainder taken from reference TRBV28 and TRBJ2-1, is DVKVTQSSRYLVKRTGEKVFLECVQDMDHENMFWYRQDPGLGLRLIYFSYDVKMKEKGDIPEGYSVSREKKERFSLILESASTNQTSMYLCASSPITSGSFSVQFFGPGTRLTVL.

This clone was counted between two and nine times. The gene calls are TRBV6-9 and TRBJ2-1; 7 bases are shared with TRBD2. The CDR3 contains 15 residues. Germline V gene lookup returns CDR1 MNHGY and CDR2 SVAAGI. After removal of 3 bases from V and 8 bases from J, the junction contained 10 bases not matched to a gene. The CDR3 DNA reads TGTGCCAGCAGTTACGGGGGGTCACGGGGCGATGAGCAGTTCTTC. Protein product: CASSYGGSRGDEQFF.

The chain carries TRBV28 and TRBJ1-1; D call uncertain. V dropped 6 bases and J dropped 2 bases, with 10 bases sitting between them. Germline V lookup: CDR1 MDHEN, CDR2 SYDVKM. The CDR3 sequence is 13 residues long. The CDR3 spells CASRNGGNTEAFF. The CDR3 DNA reads TGTGCCAGCAGAAACGGCGGAAACACTGAAGCTTTCTTT.

The chain has TRBV27 and TRBJ2-7, with 13 bases identical to TRBD2. CDR1 and CDR2 from the germline V gene are MNHEY and SMNVEV (reference sequence). The CDR3 totals 17 residues. J gave up 6 bases and V 5 bases, and 13 bases lay outside the gene matches. CDR3 in DNA: TGTGCCAGCAGTGGGAAACTAGCGGGGGGGGTCGGGAGCGAGCAGTACTTC. Its protein is CASSGKLAGGVGSEQYF.

The chain is built from TRBV7-9 and TRBJ2-1; D uncertain. Trimming left V 1 base short and J 2 bases short, with 9 bases between. CDR3 length equals 15 residues. Germline CDR1 is SEHNR and CDR2 is FQNEAQ (reference sequence). The CDR3 DNA reads TGTGCCAGCAGCTTAGTTACTACCGCCTACAATGAGCAGTTCTTC. This translates into CASSLVTTAYNEQFF. The variable domain in full, completed from reference TRBV7-9 and TRBJ2-1, reads DTGVSQNPRHKITKRGQNVTFRCDPISEHNRLYWYRQTLGQGPEFLTYFQNEAQLEKSRLLSDRFSAERPKGSFSTLEIQRTEQGDSAMYLCASSLVTTAYNEQFFGPGTRLTVL.

This chain uses TRBV14 with TRBJ1-4; possible D gene TRBD1, 5 bases. Germline values: CDR1 SGHDN, CDR2 FVKESK. V was clipped by 2 bases and J by 5 bases, with 15 bases between them. The CDR3 runs 16 residues. CDR3 bases: TGTGCCAGCAGCCAATCAACCCAACGGGGGAATGAAAAACTGTTTTTT. Translation gives CASSQSTQRGNEKLFF.

The chain uses TRBV27 and TRBJ1-6; 8 nucleotides match TRBD1. J gave up 7 bases and V 6 bases, and 8 bases lay outside the gene matches. The length of the CDR3 is 15 residues. Germline CDR1 and CDR2: MNHEY and SMNVEV (reference sequence). In DNA, the CDR3 is TGTGCCAGCAGCCCCGACAGGGGTAGGAATTCACCCCTCCACTTT. The encoded protein is CASSPDRGRNSPLHF.

This chain joins TRBV10-3 and TRBJ2-2; D is unclear. Trimming pared 10 bases from V and 0 bases from J, leaving 12 bases between. This CDR3 comprises 14 residues. Per the germline V gene, CDR1 is ENHRY and CDR2 is SYGVKD. The CDR3 region is CATPGRSNTGELFF. In DNA form, the CDR3 reads TGTGCCACCCCTGGGCGCTCGAACACCGGGGAGCTGTTTTTT.

CDR3 sequence: CASSTDGGGTPYNEQFF. For the CDR3, the DNA is TGTGCCAGCAGCACCGACGGTGGGGGGACGCCTTACAATGAGCAGTTCTTC. This chain connects TRBV9 to TRBJ2-1, with D possibly TRBD2 on 6 matching bases. V lost 4 bases, J lost 4 bases, and 21 bases lay in between. There are 17 residues in the CDR3. Looked up from germline, CDR1 is SGDLS and CDR2 is YYNGEE.

The chain uses TRBV30 and TRBJ2-2; the match to TRBD1 covers 9 bases. V trimming: 3 bases; J trimming: 6 bases; junction bases outside the gene matches: 2. Looked up from germline, CDR1 is GTSNPN and CDR2 is SVGIG (reference sequence). The CDR3 has 13 residues. DNA for the CDR3: TGTGCCTGGAGGACAGGGGGTTCCGGGGAGCTGTTTTTT. Translated: CAWRTGGSGELFF. The complete variable domain, with remaining parts taken from reference TRBV30 and TRBJ2-2, reads SQTIHQWPATLVQPVGSPLSLECTVEGTSNPNLYWYRQAAGRGLQLLFYSVGIGQISSEVPQNLSASRPQDRQFILSSKKLLLSDSGFYLCAWRTGGSGELFFGEGSRLTVL.

This sequence joins TRBV5-1 and TRBJ2-1, with TRBD2 matching over 13 bases. Germline values: CDR1 SGHRS, CDR2 YFSETQ. J was trimmed by 5 bases and V by 3 bases; bases with no gene match: 11. There are 18 residues in the CDR3. In nucleotides, the CDR3 is TGCGCCAGCAGCTATCATTCCGGTGGGACTAGCGGGAACAATGAGCAGTTCTTC. As protein: CASSYHSGGTSGNNEQFF.

The rearrangement uses TRBV30 and TRBJ1-6; 11 nucleotides line up with TRBD1. Germline CDR1 reads GTSNPN; CDR2 reads SVGIG (reference sequence). Trimming took 4 bases from V and 0 from J; bases not matched to a gene: 11. This CDR3 region has 19 residues. The CDR3 loop reads CAWTPGTGGIGSYNSPLHF. The CDR3 nucleotides are TGTGCCTGGACTCCCGGGACAGGGGGAATCGGCTCCTATAATTCACCCCTCCACTTT.

This chain uses TRBV6-6 with TRBJ2-7; 9 nucleotides agree with TRBD1. This CDR3 spans 15 amino acids. V lost 4 bases and J lost 7; bases outside the gene matches: 11. Germline V lookup: CDR1 MNHNY, CDR2 SVGAGI (reference sequence). The CDR3 bases are TGTGCCAGCAGTTCCCCGGGACAGGGTTTCTGGGAGCAGTACTTC. As protein: CASSSPGQGFWEQYF.

V and J are TRBV3-1 (or the pseudogene TRBV3-2) and TRBJ2-1, with 9 bases that match TRBD2. This CDR3 is built from 17 residues. V was clipped by 1 base and J by 5 bases; unmatched bases: 9. Per the germline V gene, CDR1 is LGHDT and CDR2 is YNNKEL (reference sequence). The CDR3 DNA is TGTGCCAGCAGCCAAGGGGGTAGCGGGGGTTTGGACAATGAGCAGTTCTTC. It specifies CASSQGGSGGLDNEQFF.